The present entry profiles one TCR beta chain with its context. What it binds is unknown. This sample stems from a study of cytomegalovirus exposure and HLA in healthy donors. Broader study findings: According to a subsequent analysis, TCR clusters identified in the first cohort showed a tendency to co-occur across the roughly 110 validation repertoires.

Sequenced by immunoSEQ multiplex PCR; TCRdb stores in-frame clones only, minus some. The data contain approximately 280,000 clones, over 75% of them seen just once; the ten biggest clones take up approximately 0.94%. The V and J ends lost 5 bases and 2 bases, in that order; junction bases with no gene match: 1. Germline CDR1 and CDR2: SGHTA and FQGNSA. The CDR3 contains 13 residues. The sequenced sample consisted of PBMCs. This receptor was obtained from a woman under 30 in good health and CMV-seronegative. The gene calls are TRBV7-2 and TRBJ2-3, with 7 bases matching TRBD2. Here the CDR3 DNA reads TGTGCCAGCAGCGGACTAGACACAGATACGCAGTATTTT. As protein: CASSGLDTDTQYF. Full variable domain (outside the CDR3, taken from reference TRBV7-2 and TRBJ2-3): GAGVSQSPSNKVTEKGKDVELRCDPISGHTALYWYRQSLGQGLEFLIYFQGNSAPDKSGLPSDRFSAERTGGSVSTLTIQRTQQEDSAVYLCASSGLDTDTQYFGPGTRLTVL.